This T cell receptor beta chain was captured in a study of shared clonotypes between healthy human individuals. CD45RO-negative CD8 cells positively selected for CCR7 made up the naive population, which excluded terminally differentiated effector memory CD45RA+ cells. The CDR3 consists of 13 residues. Trimming removed 3 bases from V and 6 bases from J, with 11 bases in between. CDR1 is MGHDK, CDR2 SYGVNS, per germline. The material for each subset, its genomic DNA, was split evenly across several immunoSEQ plates. Generated by immunoSEQ multiplex PCR, the TCRdb table keeps only in-frame clones and is missing some. The sample carries about 2 million clones, around 96% recorded once.

Sample: naive CD8+ T cells sorted from blood. The J gene is TRBJ1-2, the V gene TRBV25-1; TRBD1 is a possible D gene (6 bases). This receptor was taken from a man aged 18 to 29 in good health. CDR3 sequence reads: CASSESRGDGYTF. DNA for the CDR3: TGTGCCAGCAGTGAGTCCAGGGGCGATGGCTACACCTTC.